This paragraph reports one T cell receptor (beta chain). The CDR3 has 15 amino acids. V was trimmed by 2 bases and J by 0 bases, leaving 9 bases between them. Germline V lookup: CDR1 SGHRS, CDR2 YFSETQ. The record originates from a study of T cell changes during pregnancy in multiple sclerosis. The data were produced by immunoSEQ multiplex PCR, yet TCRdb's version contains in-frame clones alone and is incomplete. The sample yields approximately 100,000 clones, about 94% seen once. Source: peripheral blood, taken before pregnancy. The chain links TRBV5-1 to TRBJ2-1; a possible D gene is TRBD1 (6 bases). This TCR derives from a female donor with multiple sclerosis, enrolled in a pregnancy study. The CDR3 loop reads CASSFGQSSYNEQFF. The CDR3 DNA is TGCGCCAGCAGCTTTGGACAGAGCTCCTACAATGAGCAGTTCTTC.